The sequence of this T cell receptor beta chain was determined in a study of technical replicates of blood from a handful of donors. TCRdb's table, derived via immunoSEQ multiplex PCR, lists solely in-frame clones and lacks some. This table has 91,000 or so clones, 95% appearing once. This clone was seen once. The source is a human donor in good health. Sequencing input: T cells isolated from PBMCs.

The DNA of the CDR3 is TGTGCCAGCAGTTACCATGAGGACAGCAAAGAGACCCAGTACTTC. Its protein is CASSYHEDSKETQYF. The V gene is TRBV6-5, the J gene TRBJ2-5; D is possibly TRBD1 (6 bases). Between the trimmed V and J ends, which lost 2 bases and 3 bases, there was a span of 13 bases. From germline, CDR1 is MNHEY and CDR2 SVGAGI. The CDR3 is 15 residues long.